Included here is one T cell receptor beta chain sequence, with context. The antigen is undetermined. The germline gives CDR1 KGHSH, CDR2 LQKENI. There are 13 residues in the CDR3. The V gene lost 4 bases and the J gene lost 4 bases, with 7 bases spanning the gap. Healthy people donating bone marrow made up the donors. The entry originates in a study of cytomegalovirus exposure and HLA in healthy donors. The overall study: As released early, the data held about 85 million unique TCRs from HLA-typed donors.

PCR used 60 Vbeta primers and 13 Jbeta primers. The table came from immunoSEQ multiplex PCR; TCRdb's copy has only in-frame clones and leaves some out. The sample yields about 120,000 clones, over 70% seen once. Study-wide findings and caveats: A likely sequencing artifact accounted for one observed cluster of highly shared sequence variants. Several of the most significant clusters appeared linked to common viral pathogens, based on a later analysis.

J is TRBJ1-4 and V is TRBV18, with D unresolved. The sequence came from a woman aged 18 to 35 in good health and CMV-seronegative. The specimen was PBMCs. The CDR3 region is CASSLGYNEKLFF. The CDR3 DNA reads TGTGCCAGCTCACTCGGGTATAATGAAAAACTGTTTTTT.